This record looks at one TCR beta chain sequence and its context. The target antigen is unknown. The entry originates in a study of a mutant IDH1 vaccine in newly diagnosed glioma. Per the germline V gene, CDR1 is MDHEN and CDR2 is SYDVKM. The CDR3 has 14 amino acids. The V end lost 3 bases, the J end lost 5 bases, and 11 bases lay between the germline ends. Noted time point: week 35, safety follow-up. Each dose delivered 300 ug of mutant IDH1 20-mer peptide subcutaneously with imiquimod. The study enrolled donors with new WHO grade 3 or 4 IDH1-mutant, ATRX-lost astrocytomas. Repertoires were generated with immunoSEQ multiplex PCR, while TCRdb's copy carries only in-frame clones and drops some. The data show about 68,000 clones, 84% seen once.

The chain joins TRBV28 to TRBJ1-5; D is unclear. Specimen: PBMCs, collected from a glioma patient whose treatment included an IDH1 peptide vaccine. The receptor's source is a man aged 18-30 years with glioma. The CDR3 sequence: CASSFGQPDQPQHF. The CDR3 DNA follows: TGTGCCAGCAGTTTCGGTCAGCCGGATCAGCCCCAGCATTTT. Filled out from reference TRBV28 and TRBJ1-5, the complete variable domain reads DVKVTQSSRYLVKRTGEKVFLECVQDMDHENMFWYRQDPGLGLRLIYFSYDVKMKEKGDIPEGYSVSREKKERFSLILESASTNQTSMYLCASSFGQPDQPQHFGDGTRLSIL.